This T cell receptor (beta chain) was recorded in a study of blood T cell repertoires in COVID-19. Study-wide context: Acute and convalescent COVID-19 samples came from the United States, Italy and Spain. T cells, B-cell-depleted T cells, or PBMCs supplied cDNA or gDNA.

The V segment lost 1 base and the J segment 1 base; nucleotides outside the gene matches: 2. This CDR3 contains 15 residues. Looked up from germline, CDR1 is SGHVS and CDR2 is FQNEAQ. Per the original data handling: Reference gene primer amplification in the assay estimated nucleated cell counts. TCRdb keeps only in-frame clones here, not all; method: immunoSEQ multiplex PCR. V and J calls and clone size are given by that table; D and trimming were obtained from the DNA. The sample contains 200,000 or so clones, around 85% of which appear only once. The clonotype was recovered from a man in his sixties or seventies with active or convalescent COVID-19. The chain carries TRBV7-8 and TRBJ2-3, with 7 bases lining up with TRBD1. The sequencing sample was made of peripheral blood. CDR3 in DNA: TGTGCCAGCAGCTTAGACCAGGGGGGCACAGATACGCAGTATTTT. Translated: CASSLDQGGTDTQYF. The full variable domain, completed using reference TRBV7-8 and TRBJ2-3, is GAGVSQSPRYKVAKRGQDVALRCDPISGHVSLFWYQQALGQGPEFLTYFQNEAQLDKSGLPSDRFFAERPEGSVSTLKIQRTQQEDSAVYLCASSLDQGGTDTQYFGPGTRLTVL.